This is a list of T cell receptor beta chains from one sample in a study of shared clonotypes between healthy human individuals. Method: immunoSEQ multiplex PCR; TCRdb's copy keeps in-frame clones and lacks some. The sample consists of approximately 1.5 million clones, 95% to 99% of them appearing once. The specimen sequenced was naive CD4+ T cells sorted from blood. These receptors all stem from a man aged 25-40 years in good health. Both conserved end residues are part of each CDR3. The D gene is left open where the match is weak.

J gene | D gene | V gene | CDR3 protein | CDR3 DNA
TRBJ2-3 | TRBD2 | TRBV2 | CASSEASSGTDTQYF | TGTGCCAGCAGTGAAGCGTCTAGCGGGACAGATACGCAGTATTTT
TRBJ2-7 | TRBD1 | TRBV7-3 | CASSPGGHPLYEQYF | TGTGCCAGCAGCCCAGGGGGACATCCTTTGTACGAGCAGTACTTC
TRBJ2-1 | - | TRBV9 | CASSLDGAEQFF | TGTGCCAGCAGCCTAGACGGGGCTGAGCAGTTCTTC
TRBJ1-2 | TRBD1 | TRBV28 | CASRSRGPNYGYTF | TGTGCCAGCAGATCTAGGGGGCCTAACTATGGCTACACCTTC
TRBJ2-1 | - | TRBV19 | CASSLNSYNEQFF | TGTGCCAGTAGTCTCAACTCCTACAATGAGCAGTTCTTC
TRBJ1-5 | - | TRBV27 | CASSLDRGNQPQHF | TGTGCCAGCAGTTTAGACCGAGGCAATCAGCCCCAGCATTTT
TRBJ2-1 | - | TRBV5-4 | CASSSPSKGGEQFF | TGTGCCAGCAGCTCCCCAAGCAAAGGGGGTGAGCAGTTCTTC
TRBJ2-1 | - | TRBV7-9 | CASSLALGRNSYNEQFF | TGTGCCAGCAGCTTAGCGCTCGGGCGAAACTCCTACAATGAGCAGTTCTTC
TRBJ1-2 | TRBD1 | TRBV6-1 | CASSGGLGTGDDGYTF | TGTGCCAGCAGTGGGGGTCTAGGGACAGGGGATGATGGCTACACCTTC
TRBJ1-5 | - | TRBV6-4 | CASMKLYSNQPQHF | TGTGCCAGCATGAAGTTATATAGCAATCAGCCCCAGCATTTT